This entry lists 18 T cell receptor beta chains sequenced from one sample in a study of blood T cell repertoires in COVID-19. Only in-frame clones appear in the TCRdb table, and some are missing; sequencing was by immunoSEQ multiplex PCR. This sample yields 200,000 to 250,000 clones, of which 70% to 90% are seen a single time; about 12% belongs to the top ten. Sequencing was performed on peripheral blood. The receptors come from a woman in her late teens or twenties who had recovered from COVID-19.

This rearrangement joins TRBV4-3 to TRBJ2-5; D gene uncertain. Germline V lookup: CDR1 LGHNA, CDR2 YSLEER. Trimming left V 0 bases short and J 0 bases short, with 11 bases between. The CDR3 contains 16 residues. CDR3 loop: CASSQDRIGYQETQYF. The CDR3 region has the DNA TGCGCCAGCAGCCAAGATCGGATCGGGTACCAAGAGACCCAGTACTTC.

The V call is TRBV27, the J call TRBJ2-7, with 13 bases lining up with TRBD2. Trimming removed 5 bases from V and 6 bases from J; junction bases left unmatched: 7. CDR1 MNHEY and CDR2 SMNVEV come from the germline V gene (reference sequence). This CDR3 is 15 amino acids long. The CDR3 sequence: CASSRSGTSGIEQYF. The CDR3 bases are TGTGCCAGCAGTCGATCCGGGACTAGCGGGATCGAGCAGTACTTC.

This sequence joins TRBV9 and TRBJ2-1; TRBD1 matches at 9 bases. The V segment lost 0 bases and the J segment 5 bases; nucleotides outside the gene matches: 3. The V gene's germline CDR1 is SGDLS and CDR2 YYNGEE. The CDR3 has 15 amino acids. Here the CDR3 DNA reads TGTGCCAGCAGCGTAGGACAGGGGGTCGACAATGAGCAGTTCTTC. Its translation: CASSVGQGVDNEQFF.

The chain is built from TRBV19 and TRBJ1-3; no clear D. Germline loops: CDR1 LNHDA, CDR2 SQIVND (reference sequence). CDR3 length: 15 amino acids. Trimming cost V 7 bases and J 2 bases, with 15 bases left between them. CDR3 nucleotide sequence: TGTGCCAGTACCCCGGACTGGAGCGCTGGAAACACCATATATTTT. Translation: CASTPDWSAGNTIYF.

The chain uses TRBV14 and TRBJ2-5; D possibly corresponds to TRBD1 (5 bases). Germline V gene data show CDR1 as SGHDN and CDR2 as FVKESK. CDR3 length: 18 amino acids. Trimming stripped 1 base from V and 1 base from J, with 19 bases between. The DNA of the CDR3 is TGTGCCAGCAGCCAAGCCCAAAAGGGGATGTGGGGCCAAGAGACCCAGTACTTC. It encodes CASSQAQKGMWGQETQYF.

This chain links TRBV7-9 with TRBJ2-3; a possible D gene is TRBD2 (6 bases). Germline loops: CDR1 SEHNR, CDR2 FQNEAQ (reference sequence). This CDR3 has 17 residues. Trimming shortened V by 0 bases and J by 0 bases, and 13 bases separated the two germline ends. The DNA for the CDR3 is TGTGCCAGCAGCTTAGCCTTCCCAGGGACTAGCACAGATACGCAGTATTTT. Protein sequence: CASSLAFPGTSTDTQYF.

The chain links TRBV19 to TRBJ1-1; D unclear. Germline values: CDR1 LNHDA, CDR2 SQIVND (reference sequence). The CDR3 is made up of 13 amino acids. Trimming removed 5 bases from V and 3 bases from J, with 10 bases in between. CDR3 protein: CASSVWQDTEAFF. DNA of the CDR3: TGTGCCAGTAGTGTCTGGCAGGACACTGAAGCTTTCTTT.

In DNA, the CDR3 is TGTGCCAGCAGCTTATTGGGACAGGATGAGCAGTACTTC. As protein: CASSLLGQDEQYF. This chain joins TRBV7-2 and TRBJ2-7; TRBD1 matches 8 bases. The CDR3 sequence is 13 residues long. Per germline, CDR1 SGHTA and CDR2 FQGNSA. The V segment lost 2 bases and the J segment 7 bases; nucleotides outside the gene matches: 4.

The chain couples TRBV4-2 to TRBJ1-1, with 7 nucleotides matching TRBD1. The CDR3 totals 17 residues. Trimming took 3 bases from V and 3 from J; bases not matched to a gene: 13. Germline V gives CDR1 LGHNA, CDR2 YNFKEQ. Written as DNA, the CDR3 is TGTGCCAGCAGCCAGGGGCAGAGGGGGCAAAAGGACACTGAAGCTTTCTTT. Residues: CASSQGQRGQKDTEAFF.

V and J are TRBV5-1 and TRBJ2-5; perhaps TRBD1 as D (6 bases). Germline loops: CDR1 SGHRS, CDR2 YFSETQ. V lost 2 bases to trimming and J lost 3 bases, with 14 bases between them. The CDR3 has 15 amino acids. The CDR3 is CASSLSTRGEETQYF. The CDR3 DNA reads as TGCGCCAGCAGCTTAAGTACCAGGGGAGAAGAGACCCAGTACTTC.

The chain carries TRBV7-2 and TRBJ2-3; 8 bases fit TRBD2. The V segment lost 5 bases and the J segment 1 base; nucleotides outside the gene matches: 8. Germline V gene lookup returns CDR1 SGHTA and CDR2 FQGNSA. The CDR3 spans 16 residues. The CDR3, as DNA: TGTGCCAGCAGCCTAACTACGACTAGCGGCACAGATACGCAGTATTTT. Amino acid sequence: CASSLTTTSGTDTQYF.

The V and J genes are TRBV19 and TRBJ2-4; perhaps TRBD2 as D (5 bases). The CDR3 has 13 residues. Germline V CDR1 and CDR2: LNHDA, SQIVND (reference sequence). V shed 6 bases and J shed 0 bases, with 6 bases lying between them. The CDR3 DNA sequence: TGTGCCAGTAGCCGGGAAGCCAAAAACATTCAGTACTTC. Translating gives CASSREAKNIQYF.

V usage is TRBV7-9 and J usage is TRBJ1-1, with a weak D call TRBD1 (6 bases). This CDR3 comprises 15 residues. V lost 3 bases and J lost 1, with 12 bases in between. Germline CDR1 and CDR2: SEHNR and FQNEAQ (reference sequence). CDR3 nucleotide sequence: TGTGCCAGCAGCTTGGCGGGGGCTGGGAACACTGAAGCTTTCTTT. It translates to CASSLAGAGNTEAFF.

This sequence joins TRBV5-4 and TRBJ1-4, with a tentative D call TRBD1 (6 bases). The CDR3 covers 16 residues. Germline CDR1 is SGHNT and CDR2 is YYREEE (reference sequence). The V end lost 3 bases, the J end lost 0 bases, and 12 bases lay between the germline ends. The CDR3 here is CASSWDIPATNEKLFF. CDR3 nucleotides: TGTGCCAGCAGCTGGGACATCCCTGCAACTAATGAAAAACTGTTTTTT.

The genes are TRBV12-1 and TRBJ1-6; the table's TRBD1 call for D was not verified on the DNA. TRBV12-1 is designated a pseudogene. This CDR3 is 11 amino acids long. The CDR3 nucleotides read TGTGCCAGCCGATGGGGCGCACCCCTCCACTTT. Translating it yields CASRWGAPLHF.

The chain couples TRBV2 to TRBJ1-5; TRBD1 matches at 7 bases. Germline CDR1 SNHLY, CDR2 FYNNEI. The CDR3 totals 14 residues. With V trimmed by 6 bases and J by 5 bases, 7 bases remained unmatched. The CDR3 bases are TGTGCCAGCAGCGTGACAGGGTGGGATCAGCCCCAGCATTTT. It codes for CASSVTGWDQPQHF.

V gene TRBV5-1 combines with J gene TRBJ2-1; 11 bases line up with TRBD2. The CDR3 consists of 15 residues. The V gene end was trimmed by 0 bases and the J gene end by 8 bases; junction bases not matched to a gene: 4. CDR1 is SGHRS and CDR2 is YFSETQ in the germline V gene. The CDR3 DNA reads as TGCGCCAGCAGCTTGGCCACTAGCGGGAGTGATGAGCAGTTCTTC. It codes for CASSLATSGSDEQFF.

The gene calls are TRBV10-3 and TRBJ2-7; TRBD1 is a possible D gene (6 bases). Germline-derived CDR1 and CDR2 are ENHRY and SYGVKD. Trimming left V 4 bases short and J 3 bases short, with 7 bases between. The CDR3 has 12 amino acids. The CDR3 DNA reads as TGTGCCATCAGTGTACAGGGCTACGAGCAGTACTTC. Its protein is CAISVQGYEQYF.